The 4 T cell receptor beta chains below were found in one sample sequenced in a study of blood T cell repertoires in COVID-19. Clones were read by immunoSEQ multiplex PCR, and TCRdb kept only the in-frame ones, dropping some. The sample lists more than 150,000 clones, about 85% seen once, with approximately 2.1% in the top ten. The sample comprised peripheral blood. These receptors originate from a man aged 65-85 years with active or convalescent COVID-19.

This chain connects TRBV5-1 to TRBJ1-5, with 10 bases fitting TRBD1. Per the germline V gene, CDR1 is SGHRS and CDR2 is YFSETQ. V lost 8 bases to trimming and J lost 5 bases; unmatched junction nucleotides: 7. The CDR3 has 14 amino acids. CDR3 sequence reads: CASQQGQGHQPQHF. CDR3 nucleotide sequence: TGCGCCAGTCAACAGGGACAGGGGCATCAGCCCCAGCATTTT.

J is TRBJ1-1 and V is TRBV2, with 8 bases that match TRBD1. The trim removed 6 bases at V and 6 bases at J, leaving 6 bases unmatched. CDR1 and CDR2 (germline): SNHLY, FYNNEI. The CDR3 length is 13 residues. The CDR3 DNA reads TGTGCCAGCAGGGACAGGGAGATCGCTGAAGCTTTCTTT. Protein product: CASRDREIAEAFF.

The chain carries TRBV27 and TRBJ2-7; 12 bases are a match to TRBD2. This CDR3 spans 16 amino acids. The V segment lost 4 bases and the J segment 1 base; nucleotides outside the gene matches: 5. Germline V gene data show CDR1 as MNHEY and CDR2 as SMNVEV (reference sequence). Written as DNA, the CDR3 is TGTGCCAGCAGTTCTAGCGGGGGGGCAAGGTCCTACGAGCAGTACTTC. This sequence encodes CASSSSGGARSYEQYF.

The chain uses TRBV30 and TRBJ1-5; D is undetermined. CDR1 and CDR2 from the germline V gene are GTSNPN and SVGIG (reference sequence). V lost 5 bases and J lost 5, with 13 bases in between. This CDR3 has 13 amino acids. DNA of the CDR3: TGTGCCTGGTCAGAGGGCAGAGATCAGCCCCAGCATTTT. Its protein product is CAWSEGRDQPQHF.